This record covers a single TCR beta chain. These data are taken from a study of blood T cell repertoires in COVID-19. About the research overall: Material from acute and convalescent COVID-19 was sourced from the United States, Italy and Spain. PBMCs, B-cell-depleted T cells, or T cells provided the cDNA or gDNA that made up the material.

The germline V gene has CDR1 KGHSH and CDR2 LQKENI. The CDR3 spans 15 residues. With 2 bases removed from V and 1 base from J, the gap between germline ends came to 9 bases. Per the authors' pipeline: Amplification with reference gene primers provided the estimates of nucleated cell counts. TCRdb's table, derived via immunoSEQ multiplex PCR, lists solely in-frame clones and lacks some. V and J calls and clone size are those listed in that table; D and trimming were worked out from the DNA. Among approximately 140,000 clones listed, 88% were seen once. V usage is TRBV18 and J usage is TRBJ1-3; D gene ambiguous. This TCR came from a human donor in a cohort sampled during active COVID-19. The material sequenced was peripheral blood. CDR3 DNA sequence: TGTGCCAGCTCACCAGGTGCAGGATCTGGAAACACCATATATTTT. Translating gives CASSPGAGSGNTIYF.